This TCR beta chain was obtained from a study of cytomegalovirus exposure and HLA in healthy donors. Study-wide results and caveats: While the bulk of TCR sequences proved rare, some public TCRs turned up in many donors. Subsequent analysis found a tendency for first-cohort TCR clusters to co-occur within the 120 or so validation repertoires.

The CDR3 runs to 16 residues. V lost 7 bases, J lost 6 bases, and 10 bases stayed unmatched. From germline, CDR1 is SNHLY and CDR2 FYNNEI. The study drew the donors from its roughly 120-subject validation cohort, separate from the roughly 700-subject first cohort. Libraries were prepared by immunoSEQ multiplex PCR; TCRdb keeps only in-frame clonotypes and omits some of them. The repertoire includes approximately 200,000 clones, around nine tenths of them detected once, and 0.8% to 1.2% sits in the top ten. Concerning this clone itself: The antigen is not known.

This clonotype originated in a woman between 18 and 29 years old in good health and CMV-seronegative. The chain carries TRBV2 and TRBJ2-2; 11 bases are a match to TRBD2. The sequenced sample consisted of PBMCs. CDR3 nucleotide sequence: TGTGCCAGCAAAAATGTTAGCGGGAGGGGCGCCGGGGAGCTGTTTTTT. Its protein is CASKNVSGRGAGELFF.